Below, one T cell receptor beta chain is given with its context. The antigen is unknown. V lost 5 bases and J 5 bases, leaving 15 bases between the germline ends. Germline CDR1 SEHNR, CDR2 FQNEAQ (reference sequence). CDR3 length: 15 residues. This specimen comes from a study of cytomegalovirus exposure and HLA in healthy donors. General study points: In vitro experiments confirmed that three CMV-associated chains were specific for CMV antigens.

TCRdb's table, derived via immunoSEQ multiplex PCR, lists solely in-frame clones and lacks some. The table records about 140,000 clones, about 94% of them present only once. The chain employs TRBV7-9 and TRBJ2-2; perhaps TRBD1 as D (5 bases). This TCR was recovered from a man younger than 35 in good health and CMV-seropositive. The sequenced sample consisted of PBMCs. The CDR3 nucleotides are TGTGCCAGCAGCCAAAAGGACGACAGTACCGGGGAGCTGTTTTTT. Translation gives CASSQKDDSTGELFF.